These 7 T cell receptor beta chains came from one sample sequenced in a study of shared clonotypes between healthy human individuals. Profiling relied on immunoSEQ multiplex PCR, and the TCRdb table lists in-frame clones only, not all of them. The repertoire consists of a few million clones, with 85% to 95% occurring once and the leading ten covering under 0.45%. Sequencing was carried out using naive CD4+ T cells from PBMCs. This sample's subset: CD45RA+ positively selected. The receptors stem from a young man in good health. Some clones in this sample may be carry-over from other donors' samples.

The rearrangement links TRBV5-1 to TRBJ1-4; no reliable D call. Germline lookup yields CDR1 SGHRS and CDR2 YFSETQ. The CDR3 has 13 amino acids. V gave up 0 bases and J gave up 7 bases, with 7 bases separating them. CDR3 bases: TGCGCCAGCAGCTTGGCCGAAAGTGAAAAACTGTTTTTT. It yields the protein CASSLAESEKLFF. The variable domain in full, completed from reference TRBV5-1 and TRBJ1-4, reads KAGVTQTPRYLIKTRGQQVTLSCSPISGHRSVSWYQQTPGQGLQFLFEYFSETQRNKGNFPGRFSGRQFSNSRSEMNVSTLELGDSALYLCASSLAESEKLFFGSGTQLSVL.

This chain connects TRBV5-1 to TRBJ1-3, with unresolved D. CDR1 SGHRS and CDR2 YFSETQ come from the germline V gene. Trimming pared 4 bases from V and 0 bases from J, leaving 11 bases between. The CDR3 covers 15 residues. DNA of the CDR3: TGCGCCAGCAGCCCTGTTTGGGACTCTGGAAACACCATATATTTT. It is translated as CASSPVWDSGNTIYF. The full variable domain, with the rest looked up from reference TRBV5-1 and TRBJ1-3, is KAGVTQTPRYLIKTRGQQVTLSCSPISGHRSVSWYQQTPGQGLQFLFEYFSETQRNKGNFPGRFSGRQFSNSRSEMNVSTLELGDSALYLCASSPVWDSGNTIYFGEGSWLTVV.

J is TRBJ1-1 and V is TRBV29-1; D may be TRBD1 (5 bases). The germline gives CDR1 SQVTM, CDR2 ANQGSEA. The CDR3 extends over 16 amino acids. V lost 1 base to trimming and J lost 4 bases, with 19 bases between them. The CDR3 is CSVEGKAGVRGTEAFF. The DNA of the CDR3 is TGCAGCGTTGAAGGAAAGGCCGGGGTGAGGGGCACTGAAGCTTTCTTT. Looking up the rest from reference TRBV29-1 and TRBJ1-1 gives the full variable domain: SAVISQKPSRDICQRGTSLTIQCQVDSQVTMMFWYRQQPGQSLTLIATANQGSEATYESGFVIDKFPISRPNLTFSTLTVSNMSPEDSSIYLCSVEGKAGVRGTEAFFGQGTRLTVV.

The V call is TRBV28, the J call TRBJ1-2, with 7 nucleotides matching TRBD1. CDR3 length equals 13 residues. Trimming cost V 2 bases and J 8 bases; bases outside gene matches: 5. Germline lookup yields CDR1 MDHEN and CDR2 SYDVKM. Written as DNA, the CDR3 is TGTGCCAGCAGTTTAGCGACAGGGACCGGCTACACCTTC. It codes for CASSLATGTGYTF.

The CDR3 coding sequence is TGTGCCAGCAGAGACCTAACTAGCGGGAGGACAGATACGCAGTATTTT. Translation gives CASRDLTSGRTDTQYF. The chain is built from TRBV2 and TRBJ2-3; TRBD2 aligns across 12 bases. Germline V gene lookup returns CDR1 SNHLY and CDR2 FYNNEI. J was trimmed by 3 bases and V by 6 bases; bases with no gene match: 7. The CDR3 loop spans 16 amino acids.

V gene TRBV5-1 combines with J gene TRBJ1-4, with a possible D match to TRBD1 (6 bases). Germline-derived CDR1 and CDR2 are SGHRS and YFSETQ. This CDR3 has 17 residues. V was shortened by 4 bases and J by 0 bases, with 16 bases between the two germline ends. The CDR3 DNA follows: TGCGCCAGCAGCCCACAGGGTCCCCCGACAACTAATGAAAAACTGTTTTTT. This codes for CASSPQGPPTTNEKLFF.

To note about this clone: This specimen includes other DNA sequences encoding the same CDR3. This chain joins TRBV2 and TRBJ2-3; tentatively, D is TRBD1 (8 bases). CDR1 and CDR2 from the germline V gene are SNHLY and FYNNEI. The length of the CDR3 is 14 residues. V shed 4 bases and J shed 3 bases, with 11 bases lying between them. The CDR3 loop is CASSVQGGTDTQYF. CDR3 sequence (DNA): TGTGCCAGCAGTGTACAGGGGGGGACAGATACGCAGTATTTT.